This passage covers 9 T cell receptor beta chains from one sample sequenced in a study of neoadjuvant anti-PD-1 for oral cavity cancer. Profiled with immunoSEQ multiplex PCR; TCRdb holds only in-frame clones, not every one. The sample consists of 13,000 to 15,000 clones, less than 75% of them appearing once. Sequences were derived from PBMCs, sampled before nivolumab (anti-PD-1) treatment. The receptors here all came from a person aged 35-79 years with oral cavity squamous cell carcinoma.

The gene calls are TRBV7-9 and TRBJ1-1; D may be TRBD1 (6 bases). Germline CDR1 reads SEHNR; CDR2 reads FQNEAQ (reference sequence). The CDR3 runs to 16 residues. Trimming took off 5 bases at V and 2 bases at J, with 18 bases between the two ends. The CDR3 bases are TGTGCCAGCAGCCAACCTGGGGACACCTTAAACACTGAAGCTTTCTTT. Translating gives CASSQPGDTLNTEAFF.

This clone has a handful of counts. The CDR3 DNA follows: TGTGCCACCAGCAGAGAGCAGGTACGCACTGAAGCTTTCTTT. It is translated as CATSREQVRTEAFF. The chain recombines TRBV15 with TRBJ1-1, with D unresolved. The CDR3 spans 14 residues. Germline V gives CDR1 LNHNV, CDR2 YYDKDF (reference sequence). The ends were cut back, 0 bases at V and 4 bases at J, with 9 bases in the middle. Looking up the rest from reference TRBV15 and TRBJ1-1 gives the full variable domain: DAMVIQNPRYQVTQFGKPVTLSCSQTLNHNVMYWYQQKSSQAPKLLFHYYDKDFNNEADTPDNFQSRRPNTSFCFLDIRSPGLGDTAMYLCATSREQVRTEAFFGQGTRLTVV.

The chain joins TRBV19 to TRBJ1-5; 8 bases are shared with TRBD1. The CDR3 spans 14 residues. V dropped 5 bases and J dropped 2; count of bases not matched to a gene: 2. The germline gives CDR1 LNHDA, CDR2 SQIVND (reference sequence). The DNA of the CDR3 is TGTGCCAGTAGTCCACAGGGGGGCAATCAGCCCCAGCATTTT. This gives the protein CASSPQGGNQPQHF.

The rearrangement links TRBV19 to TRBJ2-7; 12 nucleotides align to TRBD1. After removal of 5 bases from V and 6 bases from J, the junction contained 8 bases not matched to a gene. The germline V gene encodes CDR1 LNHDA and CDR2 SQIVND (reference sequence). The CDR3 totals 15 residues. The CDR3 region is CASSPLGQGASEQYF. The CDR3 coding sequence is TGTGCCAGTAGTCCCCTGGGACAGGGGGCGTCCGAGCAGTACTTC.

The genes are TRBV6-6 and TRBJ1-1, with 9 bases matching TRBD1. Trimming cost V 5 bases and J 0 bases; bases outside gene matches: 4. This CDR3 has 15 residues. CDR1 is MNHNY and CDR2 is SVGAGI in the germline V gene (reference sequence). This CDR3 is CASSGTGLMNTEAFF. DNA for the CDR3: TGTGCCAGCAGTGGGACAGGGCTCATGAACACTGAAGCTTTCTTT.

Here the CDR3 DNA reads TGTGCCATCAGTGACGAAGACGGCGCCTACGAGCAGTACTTC. Translated: CAISDEDGAYEQYF. The chain has TRBV10-3 and TRBJ2-7, with D unresolved. Deletions cut 3 bases from V and 2 bases from J, with 11 bases between. The CDR3 covers 14 residues. CDR1 is ENHRY, CDR2 SYGVKD, per germline.

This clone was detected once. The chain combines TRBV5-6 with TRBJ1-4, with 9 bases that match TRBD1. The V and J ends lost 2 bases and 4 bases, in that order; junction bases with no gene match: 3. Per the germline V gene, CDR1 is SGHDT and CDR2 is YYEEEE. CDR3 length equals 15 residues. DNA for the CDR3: TGTGCCAGCAGCTTACAGGGGGCGCTTAATGAAAAACTGTTTTTT. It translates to CASSLQGALNEKLFF.

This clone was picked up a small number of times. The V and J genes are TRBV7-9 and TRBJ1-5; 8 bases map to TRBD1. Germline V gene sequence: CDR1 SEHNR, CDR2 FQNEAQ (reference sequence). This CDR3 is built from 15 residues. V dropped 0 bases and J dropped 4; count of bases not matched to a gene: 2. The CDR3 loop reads CASSLAGTGNQPQHF. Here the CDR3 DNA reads TGTGCCAGCAGCTTAGCCGGGACAGGTAATCAGCCCCAGCATTTT.

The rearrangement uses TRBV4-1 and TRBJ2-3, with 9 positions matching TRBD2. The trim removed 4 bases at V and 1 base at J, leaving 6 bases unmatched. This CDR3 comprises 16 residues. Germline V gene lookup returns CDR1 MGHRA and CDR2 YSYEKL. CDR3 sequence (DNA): TGCGCCAGCAGCCCTCTCTGGACTAGCGGCACAGATACGCAGTATTTT. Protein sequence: CASSPLWTSGTDTQYF.